This T cell receptor beta chain was sequenced in a study of blood T cell repertoires in COVID-19. Study summary: From T cells, B-cell-depleted T cells, or PBMCs came the material, which was cDNA or gDNA.

V lost 3 bases, J lost 4 bases, and 5 bases stayed unmatched. The CDR3 has 14 residues. Per the germline V gene, CDR1 is MGHRA and CDR2 is YSYEKL. Profiled with immunoSEQ multiplex PCR; TCRdb holds only in-frame clones, not every one. The top ten hold under 2.5% of the sample, which has 100,000 to 120,000 clones, roughly 88% seen once. This clonotype was sampled from a human donor in a cohort sampled during active COVID-19. The specimen was peripheral blood. The V and J genes are TRBV4-1 and TRBJ1-1; TRBD1 matches at 7 bases. The CDR3: CASSQAGGPTEAFF. CDR3 nucleotides: TGCGCCAGCAGCCAGGCAGGGGGACCCACTGAAGCTTTCTTT.